Each of the 15 T cell receptor beta chains below was sequenced from the same sample in a study of cytomegalovirus exposure and HLA in healthy donors. Assay: immunoSEQ multiplex PCR; the TCRdb copy retains only in-frame clones and omits some. The sample carries 55,000 to 70,000 clones, nearly 95% recorded once. Sample: PBMCs. These receptors originate from a young man in good health and CMV-seropositive.

This clone was seen just once. This sequence joins TRBV25-1 and TRBJ2-2; possible D gene TRBD2, 6 bases. CDR1 and CDR2 from the germline V gene are MGHDK and SYGVNS. The CDR3 covers 14 residues. The V end was cut by 8 bases, the J end by 2 bases, with 12 bases between. The DNA for the CDR3 is TGTGCCAGCCGGGACTTTTACAACACCGGGGAGCTGTTTTTT. Protein product: CASRDFYNTGELFF.

V gene TRBV7-3 combines with J gene TRBJ2-7; 9 nucleotides match TRBD1. The germline CDR1 and CDR2 sequences are SGHTA and FQGTGA. V was clipped by 6 bases and J by 4 bases; unmatched bases: 7. CDR3 length: 14 residues. The CDR3 DNA is TGTGCCAGCAGTCCGGGACAGGGCCCTTACGAGCAGTACTTC. Amino acid sequence: CASSPGQGPYEQYF.

The gene calls are TRBV5-1 and TRBJ2-7; perhaps TRBD2 as D (5 bases). Germline CDR1 reads SGHRS; CDR2 reads YFSETQ. The CDR3 contains 14 residues. V shed 2 bases and J shed 3 bases, with 12 bases lying between them. CDR3 in DNA: TGCGCCAGCAGCTTTGGAATCGGGGACTACGAGCAGTACTTC. This codes for CASSFGIGDYEQYF.

This rearrangement joins TRBV28 to TRBJ1-2; D is undetermined. This CDR3 is built from 16 residues. V lost 4 bases to trimming and J lost 1 base, with 16 bases between them. CDR1 MDHEN and CDR2 SYDVKM come from the germline V gene. Here the CDR3 DNA reads TGTGCCAGCAGTTCCCTGAGAGACACCTATAACTATGGCTACACCTTC. Amino acids: CASSSLRDTYNYGYTF.

The chain employs TRBV19 and TRBJ2-7; TRBD1 might be the D (5 bases). CDR1 LNHDA and CDR2 SQIVND come from the germline V gene (reference sequence). CDR3 size: 13 residues. With 3 bases removed from V and 3 bases from J, the gap between germline ends came to 9 bases. CDR3 in DNA: TGTGCCAGTAGTATCGACAGCAACTACGAGCAGTACTTC. This encodes CASSIDSNYEQYF.

This clone is categorized as medium-sized. The gene calls are TRBV4-2 and TRBJ2-7; weak D call: TRBD2 (5 bases). The CDR3 loop spans 14 amino acids. Germline CDR1 and CDR2: LGHNA and YNFKEQ. Trimming cost V 0 bases and J 3 bases, with 9 bases left between them. The CDR3 protein is CASSQDASGYEQYF. CDR3 bases: TGTGCCAGCAGCCAAGACGCGAGCGGCTACGAGCAGTACTTC.

The chain employs TRBV6-4 and TRBJ1-5; 9 bases fit TRBD1. The CDR3 runs 16 residues. Germline V CDR1 and CDR2: MRHNA, SNTAGT. J lost 9 bases, V lost 10 bases, and 19 bases had no gene match. The CDR3 coding sequence is TGTGCCATTTTTAAGGACTGGGGACAGGGCCCTTTGCCCCAGCATTTT. Protein: CAIFKDWGQGPLPQHF.

This clone has just one count. The chain employs TRBV27 and TRBJ2-2; 7 bases are a match to TRBD1. The CDR3 runs 13 residues. Germline V lookup: CDR1 MNHEY, CDR2 SMNVEV (reference sequence). The J segment lost 4 bases and the V segment lost 6 bases, leaving 2 bases of the junction unmatched. The CDR3 loop reads CASRGGGTGELFF. CDR3 bases: TGTGCCAGCAGAGGGGGCGGCACCGGGGAGCTGTTTTTT.

This rearrangement joins TRBV5-1 to TRBJ2-7, with 12 nucleotides matching TRBD1. Germline V gene data show CDR1 as SGHRS and CDR2 as YFSETQ. This CDR3 comprises 15 residues. V was pared by 4 bases and J by 4 bases, with 6 bases of the junction left unmatched. CDR3 protein: CASSRGGQGAYEQYF. The CDR3 region has the DNA TGCGCCAGCAGCCGTGGGGGACAGGGGGCATACGAGCAGTACTTC. The full variable domain, its missing parts supplied by reference TRBV5-1 and TRBJ2-7, is KAGVTQTPRYLIKTRGQQVTLSCSPISGHRSVSWYQQTPGQGLQFLFEYFSETQRNKGNFPGRFSGRQFSNSRSEMNVSTLELGDSALYLCASSRGGQGAYEQYFGPGTRLTVT.

The J gene is TRBJ2-7, the V gene TRBV28; 9 nucleotides match TRBD2. This CDR3 is 15 amino acids long. Germline V CDR1 and CDR2: MDHEN, SYDVKM. The V gene end was trimmed by 5 bases and the J gene end by 6 bases; junction bases not matched to a gene: 11. The CDR3 reads CASSPPGSGSSEQYF. In DNA form, the CDR3 reads TGTGCCAGCAGTCCGCCGGGTAGCGGGAGTTCCGAGCAGTACTTC.

The chain is built from TRBV27 and TRBJ2-7; 7 positions agree with TRBD1. CDR1 and CDR2 (germline): MNHEY, SMNVEV (reference sequence). Trimming cost V 4 bases and J 3 bases; bases outside gene matches: 6. The CDR3 has 14 residues. The CDR3 reads CASSSGGGHYEQYF. The CDR3 DNA sequence: TGTGCCAGCAGTTCAGGGGGTGGACACTACGAGCAGTACTTC.

V is TRBV5-1 and J is TRBJ2-1; 10 positions agree with TRBD2. V shed 0 bases, J shed 8 bases, and the junction held 5 bases outside the gene matches. CDR3 length equals 15 residues. Germline CDR1 reads SGHRS; CDR2 reads YFSETQ. As DNA, the CDR3 is TGCGCCAGCAGCTTGGAACTAGCGGGAAATCATGAGCAGTTCTTC. Encoded protein: CASSLELAGNHEQFF.

The genes are TRBV4-1 and TRBJ2-1; D is unclear. Deletions cut 3 bases from V and 6 bases from J, with 18 bases between. This CDR3 has 16 residues. Per germline, CDR1 MGHRA and CDR2 YSYEKL. CDR3 sequence reads: CASSHPPYPQSNEQFF. CDR3 nucleotides: TGCGCCAGCAGCCACCCGCCCTACCCCCAAAGCAATGAGCAGTTCTTC.

The chain carries TRBV4-1 and TRBJ1-1; D not resolved. The V gene's germline CDR1 is MGHRA and CDR2 YSYEKL. The CDR3 runs 14 residues. Deletions cut 1 base from V and 6 bases from J, with 12 bases between. DNA of the CDR3: TGCGCCAGCAGCCAAGTTGGGAGTGTATCTGAAGCTTTCTTT. It specifies CASSQVGSVSEAFF.

This clone was detected once. V usage is TRBV2 and J usage is TRBJ1-3, with a tentative D call TRBD1 (5 bases). Looked up from germline, CDR1 is SNHLY and CDR2 is FYNNEI. Trimming pared 6 bases from V and 4 bases from J, leaving 7 bases between. The CDR3 spans 12 residues. CDR3 coding DNA: TGTGCCAGCAGGGGGGGAGGAAACACCATATATTTT. Its protein is CASRGGGNTIYF.